This T cell receptor beta chain was sequenced for a study of OX40 agonist ivuxolimab in advanced cancers. Produced via immunoSEQ multiplex PCR; TCRdb's table is partial and in-frame only. The repertoire includes more than 85,000 clones, roughly nine tenths of them detected once, and 0.27% sits in the top ten. The germline V gene encodes CDR1 MNHNS and CDR2 SASEGT. J gave up 5 bases and V 8 bases, and 11 bases lay outside the gene matches. This CDR3 has 15 amino acids. The receptor was derived from an adult with an advanced solid tumor such as melanoma, head and neck, liver or kidney cancer. The sample in question was CD4+ or CD8+ T cells sorted from blood, obtained in a trial of the OX40 agonist ivuxolimab. The chain has TRBV6-1 and TRBJ2-7, with 11 bases aligning to TRBD1. The CDR3 DNA sequence: TGTGCCAGCTCCAGAGCGGGACAGGGGGATGACGAGCAGTACTTC. The encoded protein is CASSRAGQGDDEQYF.